Listed below are T cell receptor beta chains from one sample, sequenced in a study of blood T cell repertoires in COVID-19. The data were produced by immunoSEQ multiplex PCR, yet TCRdb's version contains in-frame clones alone and is incomplete. The table has some 270,000 clones, about nine tenths seen once. Source material: peripheral blood. These receptor sequences come from a woman between 55 and 75 years old who had recovered from COVID-19. Both conserved end residues are part of each CDR3. A D gene is named only where the DNA matches it firmly. Part of the rows lack a size; the others show once, few, many or a class for expanded clones.

len	v_gene	j_gene	abundance	d_gene	CDR3aa	CDR3nt
12	TRBV6-6	TRBJ2-7	.	.	CASRSGAYEQYF	TGTGCCAGCAGATCAGGGGCCTACGAGCAGTACTTC
15	TRBV28	TRBJ2-7	.	.	CASSSTGTTNYEQYF	TGTGCCAGCAGTTCAACCGGGACAACAAACTACGAGCAGTACTTC
14	TRBV6-5	TRBJ1-2	.	TRBD1	CASNWETGPSGYTF	TGTGCCAGCAATTGGGAGACAGGGCCCTCTGGCTACACCTTC
14	TRBV9	TRBJ2-5	.	TRBD1	CASSVDRGLETQYF	TGTGCCAGCAGCGTTGACAGGGGGCTGGAGACCCAGTACTTC
12	TRBV27	TRBJ1-2	.	TRBD1	CASKRQGYGYTF	TGTGCCAGCAAGAGACAGGGGTATGGCTACACCTTC
14	TRBV2	TRBJ2-2	.	.	CASSEGWGGGELFF	TGTGCCAGCAGTGAAGGGTGGGGCGGCGGGGAGCTGTTTTTT
16	TRBV3-1/TRBV3-2	TRBJ2-2	.	TRBD2	CASSPIAGGYTGELFF	TGTGCCAGCAGCCCCATAGCGGGGGGTTACACCGGGGAGCTGTTTTTT
15	TRBV13	TRBJ2-7	.	TRBD2	CASSRWRGGFYEQYF	TGTGCCAGCAGCCGTTGGCGGGGGGGCTTTTACGAGCAGTACTTC
14	TRBV6-5	TRBJ2-1	.	TRBD2	CASSRLATHNEQFF	TGTGCCAGCAGTAGACTAGCAACACACAATGAGCAGTTCTTC
15	TRBV19	TRBJ2-7	.	.	CASSISGRETYEQYF	TGTGCCAGTAGTATCTCAGGACGGGAAACCTACGAGCAGTACTTC
14	TRBV4-2	TRBJ1-1	.	.	CASSLAGSSVEAFF	TGTGCCAGCAGCCTAGCGGGGAGTTCGGTTGAAGCTTTCTTT
15	TRBV29-1	TRBJ2-3	.	.	CSANGGARSTDTQYF	TGCAGCGCGAATGGGGGCGCGAGGAGCACAGATACGCAGTATTTT
14	TRBV6-6	TRBJ1-1	.	.	CASSRSRVTTEAFF	TGTGCCAGCAGTCGATCCAGGGTGACCACTGAAGCTTTCTTT
14	TRBV11-2	TRBJ2-2	once	TRBD2	CASSLGRGHGELFF	TGTGCCAGCAGCCTGGGGAGGGGTCACGGGGAGCTGTTTTTT
16	TRBV5-1	TRBJ2-1	.	.	CASSSSGSPSYNEQFF	TGCGCCAGCAGCTCCTCGGGGTCACCCTCCTACAATGAGCAGTTCTTC
17	TRBV28	TRBJ2-2	.	TRBD2	CASRIRLAGFNTGELFF	TGTGCCAGCAGAATACGACTAGCGGGGTTTAACACCGGGGAGCTGTTTTTT
15	TRBV5-1	TRBJ2-5	.	TRBD1	CASSLDGQGGETQYF	TGCGCCAGCAGCTTGGACGGACAGGGTGGAGAGACCCAGTACTTC
13	TRBV19	TRBJ1-2	.	TRBD1	CASRGTGLKGYTF	TGTGCCAGTAGGGGGACAGGGCTAAAAGGCTACACCTTC
14	TRBV5-1	TRBJ1-5	.	.	CASSLGDTNQPQHF	TGCGCCAGCAGCTTAGGGGACACGAATCAGCCCCAGCATTTT
18	TRBV7-9	TRBJ1-3	.	.	CASSLYRMTNSSGNTIYF	TGTGCCAGCAGCTTATACAGGATGACGAACAGCTCTGGAAACACCATATATTTT
15	TRBV7-2	TRBJ1-6	.	TRBD1	CASSSRTGNNSPLHF	TGTGCCAGCAGTTCTAGGACAGGGAATAATTCACCCCTCCACTTT
15	TRBV5-8	TRBJ2-5	.	TRBD2	CASSLAGAGRGTQYF	TGTGCCAGCAGCTTGGCCGGTGCAGGGAGGGGGACCCAGTACTTC
17	TRBV5-1	TRBJ1-3	once	TRBD1	CASSPTTTGGMGNTIYF	TGCGCCAGCAGCCCCACGACGACAGGGGGCATGGGAAACACCATATATTTT
14	TRBV9	TRBJ2-3	.	.	CASSSAGSTDTQYF	TGTGCCAGCAGCTCTGCGGGTAGCACAGATACGCAGTATTTT
17	TRBV5-8	TRBJ1-2	.	TRBD1	CASSAGTGYGGNYGYTF	TGTGCCAGCAGCGCCGGGACAGGTTACGGGGGCAACTATGGCTACACCTTC
15	TRBV6-5	TRBJ1-6	.	.	CASSYYRGASSPLHF	TGTGCCAGCAGTTACTATCGGGGGGCGAGTTCACCCCTCCACTTT
12	TRBV2	TRBJ2-7	.	TRBD1	CASTGQDYEQYF	TGTGCCAGCACCGGACAGGACTACGAGCAGTACTTC
13	TRBV12-3/TRBV12-4	TRBJ1-2	.	TRBD1	CASSLFRGHGYTF	TGTGCCAGCAGTTTATTCAGGGGGCATGGCTACACCTTC
15	TRBV4-3	TRBJ1-4	.	TRBD1	CASSQEGQGREKLFF	TGCGCCAGCAGCCAAGAGGGACAGGGGAGGGAAAAACTGTTTTTT
15	TRBV3-1/TRBV3-2	TRBJ2-3	.	TRBD2	CASSLGRGETDTQYF	TGTGCCAGCAGCCTGGGGCGGGGGGAAACAGATACGCAGTATTTT
16	TRBV7-2	TRBJ2-3	.	TRBD1	CASSLIGDRTTDTQYF	TGTGCCAGCAGCCTTATTGGGGACAGGACCACAGATACGCAGTATTTT
15	TRBV10-3	TRBJ1-5	.	.	CAISESDRSNQPQHF	TGTGCCATCAGTGAGTCAGACAGGAGCAATCAGCCCCAGCATTTT
12	TRBV5-1	TRBJ1-1	.	.	CASREMNTEAFF	TGCGCCAGCAGAGAGATGAACACTGAAGCTTTCTTT
10	TRBV29-1	TRBJ1-1	.	.	CSVEWGPLHF	TGCAGCGTTGAGTGGGGGCCCCTGCACTTT
14	TRBV9	TRBJ2-7	.	TRBD1	CASSATGTGIEQYF	TGTGCCAGCAGCGCAACCGGGACAGGGATCGAGCAGTACTTC
19	TRBV7-3	TRBJ1-1	.	TRBD1	CASSLGTGGSLGILAEAFF	TGTGCCAGCAGCTTAGGTACAGGGGGCTCTCTGGGTATACTGGCTGAAGCTTTCTTT
15	TRBV19	TRBJ2-1	few	TRBD2	CASRTSGPSYNEQFF	TGTGCCAGTAGGACTAGCGGGCCCTCCTACAATGAGCAGTTCTTC
14	TRBV5-6	TRBJ2-5	few	.	CASSRTQAQETQYF	TGTGCCAGCAGCAGGACACAAGCCCAAGAGACCCAGTACTTC
12	TRBV6-5	TRBJ2-3	.	.	CASMARTDTQYF	TGTGCCAGCATGGCCCGCACAGATACGCAGTATTTT
13	TRBV29-1	TRBJ2-6	.	.	CSVVGGGANVLTF	TGCAGCGTTGTCGGAGGTGGGGCCAACGTCCTGACTTTC
16	TRBV14	TRBJ2-1	.	.	CASSQALMRGTREQFF	TGTGCCAGCAGCCAGGCTCTTATGCGGGGGACAAGGGAGCAGTTCTTC
14	TRBV18	TRBJ1-1	.	.	CASSPDRVKTEAFF	TGTGCCAGCTCACCGGACAGAGTCAAAACTGAAGCTTTCTTT
17	TRBV9	TRBJ2-3	.	TRBD2	CASSGGLAETSTDTQYF	TGTGCCAGCAGCGGGGGACTAGCGGAGACTAGCACAGATACGCAGTATTTT
16	TRBV7-3	TRBJ2-2	.	.	CASSRNGGAGTGELFF	TGTGCCAGCAGCCGCAACGGGGGTGCCGGGACCGGGGAGCTGTTTTTT
15	TRBV4-3	TRBJ2-3	.	TRBD2	CASSLAGGLGDTQYF	TGCGCCAGCAGCCTAGCGGGGGGGCTGGGAGATACGCAGTATTTT
14	TRBV2	TRBJ1-2	once	.	CASSGGVNNYGYTF	TGTGCCAGCTCTGGGGGGGTTAATAACTATGGCTACACCTTC